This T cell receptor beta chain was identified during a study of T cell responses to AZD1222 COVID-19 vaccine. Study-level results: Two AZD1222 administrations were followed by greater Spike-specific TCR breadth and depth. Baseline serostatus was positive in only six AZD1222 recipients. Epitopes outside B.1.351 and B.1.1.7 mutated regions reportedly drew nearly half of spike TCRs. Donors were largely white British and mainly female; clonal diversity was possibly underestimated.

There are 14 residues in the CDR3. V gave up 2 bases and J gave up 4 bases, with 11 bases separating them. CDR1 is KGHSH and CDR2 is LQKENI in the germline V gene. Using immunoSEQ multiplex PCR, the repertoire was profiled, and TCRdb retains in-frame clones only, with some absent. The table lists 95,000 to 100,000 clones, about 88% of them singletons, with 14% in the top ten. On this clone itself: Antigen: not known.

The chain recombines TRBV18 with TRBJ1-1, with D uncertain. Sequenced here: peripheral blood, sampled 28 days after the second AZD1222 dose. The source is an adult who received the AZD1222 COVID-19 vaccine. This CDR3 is CASSPSPISTEAFF. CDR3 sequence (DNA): TGTGCCAGCTCACCAAGTCCGATAAGCACTGAAGCTTTCTTT.